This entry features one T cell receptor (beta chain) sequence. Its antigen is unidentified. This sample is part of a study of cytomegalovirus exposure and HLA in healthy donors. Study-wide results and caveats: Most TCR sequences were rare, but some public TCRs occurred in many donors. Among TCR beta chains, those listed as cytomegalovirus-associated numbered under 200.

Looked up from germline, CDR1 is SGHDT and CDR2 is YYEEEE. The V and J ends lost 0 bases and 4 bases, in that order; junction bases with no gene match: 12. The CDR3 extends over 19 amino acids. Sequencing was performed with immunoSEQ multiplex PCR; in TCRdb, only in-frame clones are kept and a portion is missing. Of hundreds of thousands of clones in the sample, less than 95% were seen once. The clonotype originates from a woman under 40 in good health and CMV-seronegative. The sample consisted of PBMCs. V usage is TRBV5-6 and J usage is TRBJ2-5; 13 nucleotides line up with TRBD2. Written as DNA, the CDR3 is TGTGCCAGCAGCTTGGCCAGAGGACTAGCGGGAGCCTTTCGAGAGACCCAGTACTTC. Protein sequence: CASSLARGLAGAFRETQYF.